The 31 T cell receptor beta chains below come from one sample, sequenced in a study of cytomegalovirus exposure and HLA in healthy donors. The PCR was carried out with 60 Vbeta primers and 13 Jbeta primers. The method was immunoSEQ multiplex PCR; TCRdb's version includes in-frame clones alone and lacks a portion of them. The sample yields over 80,000 clones, around 84% seen once. Sequencing was carried out using PBMCs. All receptors come from a woman in her thirties or forties in good health and CMV-seronegative.

V is TRBV28 and J is TRBJ1-1; no definite D call. CDR1 and CDR2 from the germline V gene are MDHEN and SYDVKM. The CDR3 covers 12 residues. With 3 bases removed from V and 2 bases from J, the gap between germline ends came to 4 bases. CDR3 DNA: TGTGCCAGCAGTTTCCTTAACACTGAAGCTTTCTTT. Translating it yields CASSFLNTEAFF.

A single count supports this clone. The CDR3 coding sequence is TGTGCCAGTAGTATGATGTCTGGGGGGGCTTTCACCTACGAGCAGTACTTC. This codes for CASSMMSGGAFTYEQYF. The rearrangement joins TRBV19 to TRBJ2-7, with D possibly being TRBD2 (7 bases). The V end lost 3 bases, the J end lost 2 bases, and 20 bases lay between the germline ends. The CDR3 is 17 residues long. The germline CDR1 and CDR2 sequences are LNHDA and SQIVND (reference sequence).

The chain carries TRBV4-1 and TRBJ2-1; D unclear. The germline V gene has CDR1 MGHRA and CDR2 YSYEKL. V lost 4 bases, J lost 0 bases, and 10 bases lay in between. CDR3 length equals 15 residues. The CDR3 bases are TGCGCCAGCAGCCCTACGGAGAGCTCCTACAATGAGCAGTTCTTC. Protein sequence: CASSPTESSYNEQFF.

CDR3 nucleotides: TGTGCCACCAGCAGAGATCCCAGGCCGGGACAGGGGGCAACTAATGAAAAACTGTTTTTT. This gives the protein CATSRDPRPGQGATNEKLFF. The J gene is TRBJ1-4, the V gene TRBV15, with 11 bases aligning to TRBD1. This CDR3 comprises 20 residues. The germline V gene has CDR1 LNHNV and CDR2 YYDKDF (reference sequence). After removal of 0 bases from V and 0 bases from J, the junction contained 9 bases not matched to a gene. Looking up the rest from reference TRBV15 and TRBJ1-4 gives the full variable domain: DAMVIQNPRYQVTQFGKPVTLSCSQTLNHNVMYWYQQKSSQAPKLLFHYYDKDFNNEADTPDNFQSRRPNTSFCFLDIRSPGLGDTAMYLCATSRDPRPGQGATNEKLFFGSGTQLSVL.

The chain is built from TRBV6-1 and TRBJ1-2; D remains unclear. V was pared by 8 bases and J by 1 base, with 8 bases between. The V gene's germline CDR1 is MNHNS and CDR2 SASEGT. The CDR3 runs 12 residues. CDR3 sequence: CASRRFNYGYTF. The DNA of the CDR3 is TGTGCCAGCCGCAGGTTTAACTATGGCTACACCTTC.

The chain has TRBV7-2 and TRBJ2-7; 10 bases match TRBD1. Trimming removed 3 bases from V and 8 bases from J; junction bases left unmatched: 7. CDR1 is SGHTA, CDR2 FQGNSA, per germline. CDR3 length equals 14 residues. CDR3 bases: TGTGCCAGCAGCTTTCTGGGGACAGGGGTCAAGCAGTACTTC. Translating it yields CASSFLGTGVKQYF.

This sequence joins TRBV7-2 and TRBJ2-7, with 13 bases that match TRBD2. V lost 5 bases and J lost 5; bases outside the gene matches: 12. The germline V gene encodes CDR1 SGHTA and CDR2 FQGNSA. The CDR3 is made up of 17 amino acids. CDR3 nucleotides: TGTGCCAGCAGCACCCGGACTAGCGGGAGTGGGGGCCACGAGCAGTACTTC. As protein: CASSTRTSGSGGHEQYF.

The rearrangement links TRBV28 to TRBJ1-2, with D unresolved. Trimming took off 2 bases at V and 8 bases at J, with 12 bases between the two ends. Germline-derived CDR1 and CDR2 are MDHEN and SYDVKM. This CDR3 contains 13 residues. The CDR3 nucleotides read TGTGCCAGCAGTTTAAGGTCAACGGAGGGCTACACCTTC. This codes for CASSLRSTEGYTF.

The chain has TRBV19 and TRBJ1-2; 8 positions match TRBD1. The CDR3 spans 12 residues. Germline assignment: CDR1 LNHDA and CDR2 SQIVND (reference sequence). V lost 6 bases, J lost 4 bases, and 1 base stayed unmatched. The CDR3 here is CASRTGVYGYTF. The DNA of the CDR3 is TGTGCCAGTAGGACAGGGGTCTATGGCTACACCTTC.

The CDR3 DNA is TGTGCCAGCAAGGTAGCAAACATTCAGTACTTC. It translates to CASKVANIQYF. The chain is built from TRBV2 and TRBJ2-4; D gene ambiguous. The germline V and J ends were trimmed by 7 bases and 6 bases, with 7 bases remaining between them. CDR1 SNHLY and CDR2 FYNNEI come from the germline V gene. This CDR3 has 11 residues.

Only a few counts were recorded for this clone. V gene TRBV5-4 combines with J gene TRBJ2-2; D is uncertain. Per the germline V gene, CDR1 is SGHNT and CDR2 is YYREEE (reference sequence). This CDR3 is built from 15 residues. The V end was cut by 1 base, the J end by 7 bases, with 14 bases between. The CDR3 nucleotides are TGTGCCAGCAGCTTGAGGAACGCGGTCCTCGGGGAGCTGTTTTTT. It encodes CASSLRNAVLGELFF. Filled out from reference TRBV5-4 and TRBJ2-2, the complete variable domain reads ETGVTQSPTHLIKTRGQQVTLRCSSQSGHNTVSWYQQALGQGPQFIFQYYREEENGRGNFPPRFSGLQFPNYSSELNVNALELDDSALYLCASSLRNAVLGELFFGEGSRLTVL.

This rearrangement joins TRBV7-9 to TRBJ2-5, with no clear D. The ends were cut back, 5 bases at V and 4 bases at J, with 23 bases in the middle. Germline values: CDR1 SEHNR, CDR2 FQNEAQ (reference sequence). The CDR3 contains 17 residues. DNA for the CDR3: TGTGCCAGCAGCCTTAAACATATCGACGGAGTTGGAGAGACCCAGTACTTC. Residues: CASSLKHIDGVGETQYF.

In its sample, this clone was seen once. The chain couples TRBV14 to TRBJ1-6; D remains ambiguous. V was trimmed by 3 bases and J by 7 bases, leaving 13 bases between them. This CDR3 is 15 amino acids long. CDR1 is SGHDN, CDR2 FVKESK, per germline. The chain's CDR3 is CASSQASVGNSPLHF. The CDR3 DNA reads TGTGCCAGCAGCCAGGCAAGCGTTGGCAATTCACCCCTCCACTTT.

This sequence joins TRBV9 and TRBJ1-1, with unresolved D. In germline, CDR1 is SGDLS, CDR2 YYNGEE. The CDR3 runs 15 residues. The V gene lost 4 bases and the J gene lost 5 bases, with 18 bases spanning the gap. CDR3 sequence reads: CASSPGRVERTEAFF. The CDR3, as DNA: TGTGCCAGCAGCCCCGGGCGGGTAGAAAGAACTGAAGCTTTCTTT.

V gene TRBV6-5 combines with J gene TRBJ2-1; TRBD2 matches at 8 bases. The germline CDR1 and CDR2 sequences are MNHEY and SVGAGI. The V and J ends lost 5 bases and 4 bases, in that order; junction bases with no gene match: 7. This CDR3 spans 15 amino acids. CDR3 sequence: CASSPLAARYNEQFF. CDR3 sequence (DNA): TGTGCCAGCAGTCCACTAGCGGCTAGATACAATGAGCAGTTCTTC.

The chain uses TRBV7-8 and TRBJ1-2; D is perhaps TRBD1 (5 bases). The CDR3 extends over 14 amino acids. Trimming pared 2 bases from V and 6 bases from J, leaving 13 bases between. The germline V gene has CDR1 SGHVS and CDR2 FQNEAQ. The CDR3 spells CASSLSGGRNGYTF. The CDR3 coding sequence is TGTGCCAGCAGCTTATCTGGGGGGAGGAATGGCTACACCTTC.

In this sample, this clone turned up a few times. The genes are TRBV6-5 and TRBJ2-1, with 7 bases fitting TRBD2. The trim removed 5 bases at V and 4 bases at J, leaving 8 bases unmatched. Germline CDR1 and CDR2: MNHEY and SVGAGI. This CDR3 comprises 15 residues. The chain's CDR3 is CASSDLSGEYNEQFF. The CDR3 DNA is TGTGCCAGCAGTGACTTGAGCGGGGAGTACAATGAGCAGTTCTTC.

The rearrangement uses TRBV4-2 and TRBJ2-1, with 7 bases identical to TRBD1. Germline V gene data show CDR1 as LGHNA and CDR2 as YNFKEQ. The CDR3 contains 15 residues. J gave up 7 bases and V 0 bases, and 6 bases lay outside the gene matches. Written as DNA, the CDR3 is TGTGCCAGCAGCCAAGATCGGACAGGTGGGAATGAGCAGTTCTTC. Its protein is CASSQDRTGGNEQFF.

The chain employs TRBV7-8 and TRBJ2-5; possibly TRBD1 for D (5 bases). Trimming left V 5 bases short and J 1 base short, with 8 bases between. The CDR3 is made up of 13 amino acids. Germline loops: CDR1 SGHVS, CDR2 FQNEAQ. The CDR3 spells CASSIDSQETQYF. The CDR3 nucleotides read TGTGCCAGCAGCATCGACAGCCAAGAGACCCAGTACTTC.

This clone is a singleton in its sample. Other nucleotide sequences in the sample specify the same CDR3. This chain joins TRBV19 and TRBJ2-6; a possible D gene is TRBD1 (5 bases). Germline values: CDR1 LNHDA, CDR2 SQIVND (reference sequence). The ends were cut back, 3 bases at V and 1 base at J, with 7 bases in the middle. The CDR3 sequence is 15 residues long. The CDR3 DNA follows: TGTGCCAGTAGTATCCAGGGTTCTGGGGCCAACGTCCTGACTTTC. Its translation: CASSIQGSGANVLTF.

The chain couples TRBV5-4 to TRBJ1-1; D ambiguous. V was clipped by 0 bases and J by 0 bases, with 6 bases between them. Per germline, CDR1 SGHNT and CDR2 YYREEE (reference sequence). The CDR3 runs 14 residues. The chain's CDR3 is CASSLGAMNTEAFF. CDR3 bases: TGTGCCAGCAGCTTGGGGGCAATGAACACTGAAGCTTTCTTT. Filled out from reference TRBV5-4 and TRBJ1-1, the complete variable domain reads ETGVTQSPTHLIKTRGQQVTLRCSSQSGHNTVSWYQQALGQGPQFIFQYYREEENGRGNFPPRFSGLQFPNYSSELNVNALELDDSALYLCASSLGAMNTEAFFGQGTRLTVV.

The J gene is TRBJ2-1, the V gene TRBV19; the match to TRBD2 covers 7 bases. CDR1 is LNHDA and CDR2 is SQIVND in the germline V gene (reference sequence). The CDR3 runs to 16 residues. Trimming at V came to 4 bases and at J to 7 bases, leaving 13 bases not matched to a gene. CDR3 bases: TGTGCCAGTAGTACGATTTTTGCGGGAGTTAGTAATGAGCAGTTCTTC. It translates to CASSTIFAGVSNEQFF.

This clone was seen once. This chain links TRBV5-1 with TRBJ2-3; TRBD2 agrees at 16 bases. With V trimmed by 4 bases and J by 9 bases, 8 bases remained unmatched. The germline CDR1 and CDR2 sequences are SGHRS and YFSETQ. The CDR3 totals 16 residues. The CDR3 DNA reads as TGCGCCAGCAGCAAGGGACTAGCGGGAGGGCCGGAGACGCAGTATTTT. Translation: CASSKGLAGGPETQYF.

This chain joins TRBV29-1 and TRBJ2-3, with D perhaps TRBD2 (6 bases). The CDR3 extends over 12 amino acids. Germline CDR1 is SQVTM and CDR2 is ANQGSEA. Trimming stripped 6 bases from V and 6 bases from J, with 13 bases between. The CDR3 bases are TGCAGCGTGGCCTTGGGGAGGGATACGCAGTATTTT. It encodes CSVALGRDTQYF.

The V and J genes are TRBV19 and TRBJ2-7, with D perhaps matching TRBD1 (5 bases). The V gene's germline CDR1 is LNHDA and CDR2 SQIVND (reference sequence). CDR3 length: 14 amino acids. Trimming took off 1 base at V and 0 bases at J, with 7 bases between the two ends. CDR3 residues: CASSIAGISYEQYF. CDR3 DNA sequence: TGTGCCAGTAGTATAGCAGGGATCTCCTACGAGCAGTACTTC.

CDR3 protein: CASSSGQASPYGYTF. Written as DNA, the CDR3 is TGTGCCAGCAGTTCAGGACAAGCCTCTCCTTATGGCTACACCTTC. The chain links TRBV28 to TRBJ1-2; tentative D call: TRBD1 (5 bases). This CDR3 has 15 residues. The ends were cut back, 4 bases at V and 5 bases at J, with 17 bases in the middle. Germline CDR1 and CDR2: MDHEN and SYDVKM.

This rearrangement joins TRBV28 to TRBJ2-1; TRBD2 matches 11 bases. Looked up from germline, CDR1 is MDHEN and CDR2 is SYDVKM. The J segment lost 7 bases and the V segment lost 5 bases, leaving 13 bases of the junction unmatched. CDR3 length: 17 residues. The CDR3 here is CASSPTSGIRSGNEQFF. In DNA form, the CDR3 reads TGTGCCAGCAGTCCGACTAGCGGGATAAGGAGTGGGAATGAGCAGTTCTTC.

This chain uses TRBV27 with TRBJ1-1; D gene unclear. V was clipped by 4 bases and J by 1 base, with 10 bases between them. From germline, CDR1 is MNHEY and CDR2 SMNVEV (reference sequence). The CDR3 has 14 amino acids. The CDR3 protein is CASSSADWNTEAFF. CDR3 coding DNA: TGTGCCAGCAGTTCCGCAGATTGGAACACTGAAGCTTTCTTT.

The chain has TRBV19 and TRBJ2-7; 10 nucleotides line up with TRBD2. The length of the CDR3 is 19 residues. Germline values: CDR1 LNHDA, CDR2 SQIVND (reference sequence). The V segment lost 5 bases and the J segment 0 bases; nucleotides outside the gene matches: 16. This CDR3 reads CASSRRKDGLAAYSYEQYF. CDR3 DNA: TGTGCCAGTAGTCGAAGGAAAGACGGACTAGCGGCCTACTCCTACGAGCAGTACTTC.

This rearrangement joins TRBV27 to TRBJ2-1, with 15 bases identical to TRBD2. There are 18 residues in the CDR3. Germline-derived CDR1 and CDR2 are MNHEY and SMNVEV (reference sequence). J lost 6 bases, V lost 6 bases, and 12 bases had no gene match. The CDR3 sequence is CASRSMGGLAGGGNEQFF. CDR3 coding DNA: TGTGCCAGCAGAAGCATGGGGGGACTAGCGGGAGGAGGCAATGAGCAGTTCTTC.

This clone is classed as medium-sized (0.01 to 0.1%). The chain couples TRBV6-4 to TRBJ2-3, with 9 bases matching TRBD1. The V gene end was trimmed by 4 bases and the J gene end by 6 bases; junction bases not matched to a gene: 5. The germline V gene has CDR1 MRHNA and CDR2 SNTAGT. The CDR3 is made up of 14 amino acids. CDR3 protein: CASSATGGSDTQYF. The CDR3 bases are TGTGCCAGCAGTGCGACAGGGGGTAGTGATACGCAGTATTTT.